The 27 T cell receptor beta chains given below trace back to one sample, sequenced in a study of blood T cell repertoires in COVID-19. Profiling relied on immunoSEQ multiplex PCR, and the TCRdb table lists in-frame clones only, not all of them. In the table there are 170,000 or so clones, 80% of which are singletons. What was sequenced was peripheral blood. The receptors come from a man between 65 and 85 years old with active or convalescent COVID-19.

This clone was counted ten times or more. The gene calls are TRBV18 and TRBJ2-1, with 7 bases that match TRBD2. The CDR3 runs 16 residues. Germline trimming cut 2 bases from V and 6 bases from J; bases unmatched to any gene: 10. Germline V gives CDR1 KGHSH, CDR2 LQKENI. The CDR3 nucleotides read TGTGCCAGCTCACCAGCCTATCGCGGGGGTTTCAATGAGCAGTTCTTC. It specifies CASSPAYRGGFNEQFF.

This clone has a handful of counts. The chain has TRBV7-9 and TRBJ1-1, with D possibly TRBD1 on 5 matching bases. Between the trimmed V and J ends, which lost 5 bases and 1 base, there was a span of 20 bases. CDR1 is SEHNR and CDR2 is FQNEAQ in the germline V gene (reference sequence). CDR3 length: 17 amino acids. CDR3 residues: CASSRGGSGLRNTEAFF. CDR3 in DNA: TGTGCCAGCAGCCGAGGTGGGTCAGGGCTAAGGAACACTGAAGCTTTCTTT.

V and J are TRBV3-1 (or the pseudogene TRBV3-2) and TRBJ1-2, with 7 bases matching TRBD1. Germline V gene data show CDR1 as LGHDT and CDR2 as YNNKEL (reference sequence). Losses at the gene ends were 4 bases for V and 2 bases for J; bases not matched to a gene: 4. This CDR3 is 14 amino acids long. The CDR3 spells CASSREDRNYGYTF. CDR3 sequence (DNA): TGTGCCAGCAGCCGTGAGGACAGGAACTATGGCTACACCTTC.

By proportion, this clone is medium-sized. V usage is TRBV7-9 and J usage is TRBJ1-5; 8 nucleotides line up with TRBD1. The CDR3 has 14 residues. V lost 5 bases to trimming and J lost 4 bases; unmatched junction nucleotides: 4. Per the germline V gene, CDR1 is SEHNR and CDR2 is FQNEAQ (reference sequence). CDR3 sequence reads: CASSQQGVNQPQHF. CDR3 coding DNA: TGTGCCAGCAGCCAACAGGGGGTAAATCAGCCCCAGCATTTT.

V gene TRBV6-5 combines with J gene TRBJ1-5; TRBD1 might be the D (5 bases). The germline gives CDR1 MNHEY, CDR2 SVGAGI. The germline V and J ends were trimmed by 0 bases and 10 bases, with 10 bases remaining between them. The CDR3 sequence is 13 residues long. CDR3 nucleotides: TGTGCCAGCAGTTACTCTGGGGCCAGTCCCCAGCATTTT. Its translation: CASSYSGASPQHF.

This clone was recorded many times. The CDR3: CASSPGTGNTEAFF. The CDR3 DNA follows: TGTGCCAGCAGCCCCGGGACAGGAAACACTGAAGCTTTCTTT. The chain employs TRBV9 and TRBJ1-1; 8 bases match TRBD1. V was clipped by 4 bases and J by 2 bases; unmatched bases: 4. The germline gives CDR1 SGDLS, CDR2 YYNGEE. The CDR3 length is 14 residues.

Of note for this clone: Germline is not matched at one junction end, which may reflect a read error. CDR3 sequence (DNA): TGTGCTAGCAGCTTAGGTGGACAGGGGACCGGGGAGCTGTTTTTT. Translated: CASSLGGQGTGELFF. The chain uses TRBV7-7 and TRBJ2-2, with TRBD1 matching over 9 bases. The CDR3 is 15 amino acids. Germline V gene data show CDR1 as SSHAT and CDR2 as FNYEAQ (reference sequence).

The rearrangement links TRBV6-5 to TRBJ1-2; TRBD1 aligns across 7 bases. This CDR3 has 14 residues. The V gene end was trimmed by 2 bases and the J gene end by 6 bases; junction bases not matched to a gene: 6. The germline V gene has CDR1 MNHEY and CDR2 SVGAGI. The CDR3 is CASSYLTGADGYTF. The CDR3 coding sequence is TGTGCCAGCAGTTACCTCACAGGGGCTGATGGCTACACCTTC.

The chain carries TRBV14 and TRBJ2-1; no firm D call. Germline V gives CDR1 SGHDN, CDR2 FVKESK. V shed 2 bases and J shed 9 bases, with 11 bases lying between them. CDR3 length: 13 residues. The CDR3, as DNA: TGTGCCAGCAGCCAAAGAGGTACTTTTGAGCAGTTCTTC. Its translation: CASSQRGTFEQFF.

V gene TRBV2 combines with J gene TRBJ1-1; D remains unclear. The ends were cut back, 5 bases at V and 9 bases at J, with 13 bases in the middle. This CDR3 spans 12 amino acids. Germline V gene data show CDR1 as SNHLY and CDR2 as FYNNEI. The CDR3 nucleotides are TGTGCCAGCAGTTACGACCGGGGAAAAGCTTTCTTT. Its translation is CASSYDRGKAFF. Looking up the rest from reference TRBV2 and TRBJ1-1 gives the full variable domain: EPEVTQTPSHQVTQMGQEVILRCVPISNHLYFYWYRQILGQKVEFLVSFYNNEISEKSEIFDDQFSVERPDGSNFTLKIRSTKLEDSAMYFCASSYDRGKAFFGQGTRLTVV.

This clone was detected a few times. This chain links TRBV19 with TRBJ1-1; 7 positions agree with TRBD1. The CDR3 extends over 13 amino acids. Germline CDR1 LNHDA, CDR2 SQIVND (reference sequence). Trimming removed 7 bases from V and 6 bases from J; junction bases left unmatched: 8. CDR3 region: CASTGQSDSEAFF. The CDR3 DNA is TGTGCCAGTACGGGACAGAGTGACTCTGAAGCTTTCTTT.

The sample holds a few counts of this clone. The V and J genes are TRBV19 and TRBJ1-1; D not resolved. This CDR3 spans 15 amino acids. Trimming removed 7 bases at V and 3 bases at J, with 18 bases between. Germline lookup yields CDR1 LNHDA and CDR2 SQIVND (reference sequence). The CDR3 DNA reads TGTGCCAGTATGCAGAATTGGCGCGCGGACACTGAAGCTTTCTTT. It translates to CASMQNWRADTEAFF.

The chain recombines TRBV29-1 with TRBJ1-3, with a tentative D call TRBD1 (5 bases). The CDR3 is 15 residues long. V was shortened by 0 bases and J by 2 bases, with 11 bases between the two germline ends. Germline assignment: CDR1 SQVTM and CDR2 ANQGSEA. The CDR3 sequence is CSVEDRRGPGNTIYF. Written as DNA, the CDR3 is TGCAGCGTTGAAGATAGGAGGGGCCCTGGAAACACCATATATTTT.

The chain combines TRBV7-9 with TRBJ2-1; D uncertain. The germline V gene encodes CDR1 SEHNR and CDR2 FQNEAQ (reference sequence). The CDR3 runs to 13 residues. V lost 8 bases and J lost 5, with 13 bases in between. CDR3 nucleotide sequence: TGTGCCAGCCGCCCGCAGAGCGACAATGAGCAGTTCTTC. This sequence encodes CASRPQSDNEQFF.

V is TRBV6-2 or TRBV6-3 and J is TRBJ2-7, with 9 positions matching TRBD1. CDR1 and CDR2 from the germline V gene are MNHEY and SVGEGT. The CDR3 runs 16 residues. The V gene end was trimmed by 3 bases and the J gene end by 7 bases; junction bases not matched to a gene: 13. CDR3 nucleotides: TGTGCCAGCAGTTATTCCAACAGGGGGCGTCTTCCTGAGCAGTACTTC. It is translated as CASSYSNRGRLPEQYF.

The chain is built from TRBV16 and TRBJ2-7, with 10 positions matching TRBD1. This CDR3 region has 15 residues. Trimming took 4 bases from V and 6 from J; bases not matched to a gene: 9. Germline V gives CDR1 KGHSY, CDR2 FQNENV. The DNA of the CDR3 is TGTGCCAGCAGCCCACCGGGGACAGGGGCGGGCGAGCAGTACTTC. This encodes CASSPPGTGAGEQYF.

This chain connects TRBV9 to TRBJ2-5, with D perhaps TRBD1 (5 bases). Trimming shortened V by 0 bases and J by 1 base, and 10 bases separated the two germline ends. CDR1 and CDR2 from the germline V gene are SGDLS and YYNGEE. The CDR3 consists of 15 residues. CDR3 sequence: CASSVEGWRQETQYF. The CDR3 nucleotides are TGTGCCAGCAGCGTAGAGGGGTGGCGCCAAGAGACCCAGTACTTC.

This chain uses TRBV20-1 with TRBJ1-1; the D is unclear. The CDR3 is made up of 11 amino acids. The germline V gene has CDR1 DFQATT and CDR2 SNEGSKA (reference sequence). The CDR3 region is CSPEGNTEAFF. In DNA form, the CDR3 reads TGCAGCCCCGAGGGGAACACTGAAGCTTTCTTT.

J is TRBJ1-5 and V is TRBV20-1; D is unresolved. The germline V gene has CDR1 DFQATT and CDR2 SNEGSKA (reference sequence). This CDR3 is 15 amino acids long. The V and J ends lost 3 bases and 2 bases respectively, with 14 bases between them. This CDR3 is CSASFGVVGNQPQHF. The CDR3 DNA is TGCAGTGCTAGTTTCGGGGTCGTTGGCAATCAGCCCCAGCATTTT.

The V gene is TRBV30, the J gene TRBJ1-2, with unresolved D. Germline CDR1 is GTSNPN and CDR2 is SVGIG (reference sequence). The CDR3 loop spans 13 amino acids. V lost 0 bases and J lost 8, with 13 bases in between. CDR3 sequence (DNA): TGTGCCTGGAGTGTAAACAGCTATAGGGGCTACACCTTC. This gives the protein CAWSVNSYRGYTF. Based on the CDR3 plus reference TRBV30 and TRBJ1-2, the full variable domain is SQTIHQWPATLVQPVGSPLSLECTVEGTSNPNLYWYRQAAGRGLQLLFYSVGIGQISSEVPQNLSASRPQDRQFILSSKKLLLSDSGFYLCAWSVNSYRGYTFGSGTRLTVV.

The V call is TRBV2, the J call TRBJ1-5; D is perhaps TRBD1 (6 bases). CDR3 length: 14 residues. V lost 7 bases and J 8 bases, leaving 18 bases between the germline ends. CDR1 is SNHLY and CDR2 is FYNNEI in the germline V gene. The CDR3 DNA reads TGTGCCAGCACTCCCTCGGGGGGCTGGGAGCCCCAGCATTTT. It translates to CASTPSGGWEPQHF.

V is TRBV6-2 or TRBV6-3 and J is TRBJ1-1, with unresolved D. The germline gives CDR1 MNHEY, CDR2 SVGEGT. The CDR3 has 13 amino acids. The ends were cut back, 5 bases at V and 2 bases at J, with 9 bases in the middle. The CDR3 is CASSRIVNTEAFF. The DNA for the CDR3 is TGTGCCAGCAGTCGAATAGTAAACACTGAAGCTTTCTTT.

The rearrangement uses TRBV3-1 (or the pseudogene TRBV3-2) and TRBJ1-1; 7 bases line up with TRBD1. The CDR3 sequence is 13 residues long. In germline, CDR1 is LGHDT, CDR2 YNNKEL (reference sequence). V lost 4 bases to trimming and J lost 11 bases; unmatched junction nucleotides: 10. The CDR3 loop is CASSLEGARGAFF. Written as DNA, the CDR3 is TGTGCCAGCAGCCTAGAGGGGGCGCGAGGGGCTTTCTTT.

The CDR3 DNA reads as TGTGCCAGCAGCCAACTAGACCGCCCACGCGAGCAGTACTTC. This sequence encodes CASSQLDRPREQYF. The gene calls are TRBV3-1 (or the pseudogene TRBV3-2) and TRBJ2-7; no clear D. The CDR3 contains 14 residues. Per the germline V gene, CDR1 is LGHDT and CDR2 is YNNKEL (reference sequence). The V and J ends lost 2 bases and 6 bases respectively, with 14 bases between them.

The chain joins TRBV21-1 to TRBJ1-6; the table's D gene call, TRBD1, was not cross checked with the DNA. TRBV21-1 is annotated as a pseudogene. The CDR3 extends over 15 amino acids. CDR3 loop: CASSKEGTGDNLLHF. CDR3 DNA sequence: TGTGCCAGCAGCAAAGAGGGGACAGGGGATAACCTCCTCCACTTT.

CDR3 nucleotides: TGTGCCAGCAGCAAAGCGCTGGGGACTAGACCGAATACGCAGTATTTT. Its translation is CASSKALGTRPNTQYF. The rearrangement links TRBV21-1 to TRBJ2-3; the table gives TRBD2 as D, unverified against the DNA. TRBV21-1 is shown as a pseudogene. This CDR3 is built from 16 residues.

The rearrangement joins TRBV7-9 to TRBJ2-1, with TRBD2 identical over 8 bases. The CDR3 sequence is 14 residues long. V lost 5 bases and J lost 15; bases outside the gene matches: 15. Germline CDR1 is SEHNR and CDR2 is FQNEAQ (reference sequence). Here the CDR3 reads CASSPTSGLFMRFF. Written as DNA, the CDR3 is TGTGCCAGCAGCCCCACTAGCGGCCTCTTTATGAGGTTCTTC. The whole variable domain, remainder taken from reference TRBV7-9 and TRBJ2-1, is DTGVSQNPRHKITKRGQNVTFRCDPISEHNRLYWYRQTLGQGPEFLTYFQNEAQLEKSRLLSDRFSAERPKGSFSTLEIQRTEQGDSAMYLCASSPTSGLFMRFFGPGTRLTVL.